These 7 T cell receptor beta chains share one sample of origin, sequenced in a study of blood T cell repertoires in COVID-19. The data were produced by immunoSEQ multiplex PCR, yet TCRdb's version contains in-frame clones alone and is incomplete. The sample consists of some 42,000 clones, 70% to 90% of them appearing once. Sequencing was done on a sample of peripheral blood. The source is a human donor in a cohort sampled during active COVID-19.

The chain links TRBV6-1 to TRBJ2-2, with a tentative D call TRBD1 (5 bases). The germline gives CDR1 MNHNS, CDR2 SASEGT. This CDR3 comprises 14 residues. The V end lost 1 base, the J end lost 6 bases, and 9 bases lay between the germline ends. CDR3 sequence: CASSEVWGAGELFF. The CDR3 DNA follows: TGTGCCAGCAGTGAAGTTTGGGGCGCCGGGGAGCTGTTTTTT.

The CDR3 DNA is TGTGCCAGCACCCCCACAGGGTCGGCCACTGAAGCTTTCTTT. Residues: CASTPTGSATEAFF. The chain is built from TRBV27 and TRBJ1-1; possibly TRBD1 for D (6 bases). V dropped 7 bases and J dropped 4 bases, with 16 bases sitting between them. The CDR3 is 14 amino acids. Per germline, CDR1 MNHEY and CDR2 SMNVEV (reference sequence).

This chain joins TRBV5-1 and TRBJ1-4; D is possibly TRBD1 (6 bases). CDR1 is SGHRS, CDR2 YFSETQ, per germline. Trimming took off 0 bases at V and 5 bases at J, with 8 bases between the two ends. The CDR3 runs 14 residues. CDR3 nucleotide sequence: TGCGCCAGCAGCTTGGACAGGGCGAATGAAAAACTGTTTTTT. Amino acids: CASSLDRANEKLFF.

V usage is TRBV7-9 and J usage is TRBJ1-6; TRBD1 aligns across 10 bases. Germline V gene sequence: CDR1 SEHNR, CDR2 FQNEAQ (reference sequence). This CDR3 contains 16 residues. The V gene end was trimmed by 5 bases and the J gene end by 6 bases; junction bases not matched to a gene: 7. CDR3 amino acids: CASSTGTGAPNSPLHF. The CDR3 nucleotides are TGTGCCAGCAGCACCGGGACAGGGGCCCCTAATTCACCCCTCCACTTT. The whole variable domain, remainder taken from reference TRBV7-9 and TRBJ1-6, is DTGVSQNPRHKITKRGQNVTFRCDPISEHNRLYWYRQTLGQGPEFLTYFQNEAQLEKSRLLSDRFSAERPKGSFSTLEIQRTEQGDSAMYLCASSTGTGAPNSPLHFGNGTRLTVT.

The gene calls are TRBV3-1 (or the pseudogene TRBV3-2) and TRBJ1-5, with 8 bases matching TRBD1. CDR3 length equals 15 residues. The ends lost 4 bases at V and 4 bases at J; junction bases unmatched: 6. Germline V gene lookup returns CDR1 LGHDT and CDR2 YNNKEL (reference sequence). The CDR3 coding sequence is TGTGCCAGCAGCCTCGGACAGGGACCAAATCAGCCCCAGCATTTT. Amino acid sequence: CASSLGQGPNQPQHF.

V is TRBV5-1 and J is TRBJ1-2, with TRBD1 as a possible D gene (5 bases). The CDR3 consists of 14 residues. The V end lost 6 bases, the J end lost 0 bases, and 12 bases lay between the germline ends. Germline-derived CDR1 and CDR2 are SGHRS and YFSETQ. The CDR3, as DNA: TGCGCCAGCAACTCCGACAGTACTAACTATGGCTACACCTTC. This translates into CASNSDSTNYGYTF.

In DNA, the CDR3 is TGCGCCAGCAGCTTGACAGGGACCGACCGGGAGACCCAGTACTTC. Translating it yields CASSLTGTDRETQYF. This chain joins TRBV5-1 and TRBJ2-5; TRBD1 might be the D (6 bases). The germline gives CDR1 SGHRS, CDR2 YFSETQ. The CDR3 runs 15 residues. V was cut by 1 base and J by 5 bases, with 15 bases left in between.